The 25 T cell receptor beta chains presented below share a single source sample, sequenced in a study of low-dose radiotherapy and immunotherapy resistance in tumors. TRAV- and TRBV-specific primers, spanning alpha and beta chains, primed first-strand cDNA. TCRs were amplified for 20 to 25 PCR cycles with a constant-region primer and V-primer adapter. TCRdb re-analysed the reads in MiXCR, keeping a single row per CDR3 protein. The sample has around 80,000 distinct CDR3 sequences, approximately 20% seen once; the top ten hold about 5.5%. Time point reported: before trial treatment. The input for sequencing was PBMCs, taken before treatment. The receptors derive from a male donor with prostate cancer.

This clonotype was seen ten or more times. This chain connects TRBV20-1 to TRBJ2-5; D is unclear. V was shortened by 0 bases and J by 3 bases, with 11 bases between the two germline ends. Germline V CDR1 and CDR2: DFQATT, SNEGSKA (reference sequence). The CDR3 contains 14 residues. CDR3: CSARDPLGKETQYF. The CDR3 coding sequence is TGCAGTGCTAGAGATCCGCTAGGAAAAGAGACCCAGTACTTC.

This clonotype was seen ten or more times. The CDR3 region is CASSFQSGSGTEAFF. As DNA, the CDR3 is TGTGCCAGCAGCTTCCAGAGCGGTTCCGGGACTGAAGCTTTCTTT. The V gene is TRBV7-3, the J gene TRBJ1-1; D is uncertain. Germline lookup yields CDR1 SGHTA and CDR2 FQGTGA. The CDR3 contains 15 residues. V lost 3 bases and J 5 bases, leaving 16 bases between the germline ends.

This clonotype came up many times. This chain links TRBV7-9 with TRBJ2-7, with 8 bases fitting TRBD1. The CDR3 length is 17 residues. V trimming: 5 bases; J trimming: 0 bases; junction bases outside the gene matches: 12. Germline CDR1 is SEHNR and CDR2 is FQNEAQ (reference sequence). The CDR3 coding sequence is TGTGCCAGCAGCAAACCAGGGGGACAGGAGAGCTCCTACGAGCAGTACTTC. It is translated as CASSKPGGQESSYEQYF.

Many counts were recorded for this clonotype. This chain uses TRBV5-1 with TRBJ2-1; D is ambiguous. V lost 6 bases, J lost 4 bases, and 11 bases lay in between. Germline CDR1 is SGHRS and CDR2 is YFSETQ. The CDR3 consists of 13 residues. CDR3 loop: CASTQDQYNEQFF. As DNA, the CDR3 is TGCGCCAGCACCCAGGACCAGTACAATGAGCAGTTCTTC.

This clonotype was picked up many times. The chain couples TRBV12-3 or TRBV12-4 to TRBJ2-1; no definite D call. The germline V and J ends were trimmed by 3 bases and 4 bases, with 10 bases remaining between them. The CDR3 is made up of 14 amino acids. CDR3 DNA sequence: TGTGCCAGCAGTTTTACTCGCTTGTACAATGAGCAGTTCTTC. This codes for CASSFTRLYNEQFF.

In this sample, this clonotype turned up many times. This sequence joins TRBV20-1 and TRBJ1-2; D not resolved. The V end was cut by 6 bases, the J end by 7 bases, with 21 bases between. This CDR3 is built from 14 residues. CDR1 is DFQATT and CDR2 is SNEGSKA in the germline V gene (reference sequence). CDR3 sequence (DNA): TGCAGTGCACCAGGCGCCGTGGCCCTCGGTGGCTACACCTTC. Amino acids: CSAPGAVALGGYTF.

This clonotype has ten or more counts. This rearrangement joins TRBV6-1 to TRBJ2-5, with unresolved D. The CDR3 totals 14 residues. Germline CDR1 MNHNS, CDR2 SASEGT. V was trimmed by 4 bases and J by 0 bases, leaving 9 bases between them. CDR3 nucleotides: TGTGCCAGCAGTGGTCAGATCTACCAAGAGACCCAGTACTTC. Encoded protein: CASSGQIYQETQYF.

This clonotype has a count of ten or more. The rearrangement links TRBV28 to TRBJ1-2, with TRBD1 matching 7 bases. The CDR3 spans 11 residues. Germline trimming cut 10 bases from V and 3 bases from J; bases unmatched to any gene: 2. CDR1 MDHEN and CDR2 SYDVKM come from the germline V gene. The CDR3 DNA reads TGTGCCACAGGGGGACACTATGGCTACACCTTC. It translates to CATGGHYGYTF.

The chain has TRBV18 and TRBJ1-1; possibly TRBD1 for D (5 bases). This CDR3 spans 13 amino acids. The ends were cut back, 3 bases at V and 6 bases at J, with 11 bases in the middle. Germline V gene lookup returns CDR1 KGHSH and CDR2 LQKENI. CDR3 amino acids: CASSPGRESEAFF. CDR3 nucleotide sequence: TGTGCCAGCTCACCGGGCAGGGAGTCTGAAGCTTTCTTT.

This clonotype was seen repeatedly, ten times or more. V usage is TRBV20-1 and J usage is TRBJ2-1; D possibly corresponds to TRBD1 (6 bases). The ends were cut back, 6 bases at V and 3 bases at J, with 18 bases in the middle. Germline V gene lookup returns CDR1 DFQATT and CDR2 SNEGSKA (reference sequence). The CDR3 is 15 amino acids. The CDR3 bases are TGCAGTGCCCCACCCGGGACACGGAACTACAATGAGCAGTTCTTC. This gives the protein CSAPPGTRNYNEQFF.

Concerning this clonotype: A far larger clone is a single base away, which makes a read error likely. This chain joins TRBV12-3 or TRBV12-4 and TRBJ2-7; possibly TRBD1 for D (6 bases). The CDR3 has 15 amino acids. The CDR3 is CASSPGQLSSYGQYF. The CDR3 DNA reads as TGTGCCAGCAGCCCCGGACAGCTTAGCTCCTACGGGCAGTACTTC.

The chain carries TRBV7-6 and TRBJ1-4; 9 bases fit TRBD1. V was clipped by 5 bases and J by 5 bases; unmatched bases: 6. The germline V gene encodes CDR1 SGHVS and CDR2 FNYEAQ. CDR3 length equals 15 residues. The CDR3 nucleotides are TGTGCCAGCAGCCTAGGGACAGGGCGGAATGAAAAACTGTTTTTT. Its protein is CASSLGTGRNEKLFF.

This clonotype was counted many times. The J gene is TRBJ1-1, the V gene TRBV30, with D uncertain. Germline CDR1 and CDR2: GTSNPN and SVGIG (reference sequence). The CDR3 contains 13 residues. V shed 5 bases and J shed 4 bases, with 14 bases lying between them. The CDR3 reads CAWEGGRSTEAFF. CDR3 coding DNA: TGTGCCTGGGAAGGAGGGAGGAGCACTGAAGCTTTCTTT.

This clonotype has a count of ten or more. CDR3 protein: CASSLEVTQETQYF. CDR3 coding DNA: TGTGCCAGCAGCTTAGAGGTTACACAAGAGACCCAGTACTTC. This sequence joins TRBV11-2 and TRBJ2-5, with D uncertain. V lost 0 bases and J 2 bases, leaving 7 bases between the germline ends. The CDR3 totals 14 residues. Germline loops: CDR1 SGHAT, CDR2 FQNNGV.

This clonotype occurred many times. CDR3 DNA sequence: TGTGCCAGCAGCTTTCGGAAGGACTCCTACAATGAGCAGTTCTTC. Protein: CASSFRKDSYNEQFF. V is TRBV7-2 and J is TRBJ2-1; D is ambiguous. CDR1 and CDR2 (germline): SGHTA, FQGNSA. The CDR3 has 15 amino acids. Trimming removed 3 bases from V and 0 bases from J, with 9 bases in between.

This clonotype was seen repeatedly, ten times or more. The rearrangement uses TRBV5-8 and TRBJ2-5; 9 nucleotides agree with TRBD1. This CDR3 is built from 15 residues. Losses at the gene ends were 2 bases for V and 5 bases for J; bases not matched to a gene: 7. Germline CDR1 and CDR2: SGHTS and YDEGEE. CDR3 DNA sequence: TGTGCCAGCAGCTTACAGGGGGCCCGCAGCGAGACCCAGTACTTC. This sequence encodes CASSLQGARSETQYF. Supplemented by reference TRBV5-8 and TRBJ2-5, the full variable domain reads EAGVTQSPTHLIKTRGQQATLRCSPISGHTSVYWYQQALGLGLQFLLWYDEGEERNRGNFPPRFSGRQFPNYSSELNVNALELEDSALYLCASSLQGARSETQYFGPGTRLLVL.

As regards this clonotype: Given a much more abundant clone one base away, this may be a read error. The chain carries TRBV27 and TRBJ2-1, with 9 bases fitting TRBD2. V was clipped by 8 bases and J by 6 bases; unmatched bases: 11. Germline CDR1 reads MNHEY; CDR2 reads SMNVEV (reference sequence). This CDR3 comprises 15 residues. The CDR3 loop reads CASGPGTSRSNEQFF. CDR3 coding DNA: TGTGCCAGCGGACCCGGGACTAGCAGGAGCAATGAGCAGTTCTTC.

In this sample, this clonotype turned up many times. The chain links TRBV24-1 to TRBJ2-1, with 10 bases matching TRBD2. There are 16 residues in the CDR3. Per germline, CDR1 KGHDR and CDR2 SFDVKD. Trimming cost V 4 bases and J 6 bases; bases outside gene matches: 8. The CDR3 sequence is CATSDPSGRLGNEQFF. The CDR3 DNA reads TGTGCCACCAGTGACCCTAGCGGGAGACTCGGCAATGAGCAGTTCTTC.

This clonotype was picked up many times. The rearrangement uses TRBV28 and TRBJ2-1, with 9 bases fitting TRBD2. CDR1 MDHEN and CDR2 SYDVKM come from the germline V gene. Losses at the gene ends were 3 bases for V and 5 bases for J; bases not matched to a gene: 11. CDR3 length: 17 residues. CDR3 residues: CASSFGLRASGDNEQFF. The CDR3 bases are TGTGCCAGCAGTTTTGGCTTGAGGGCTAGCGGGGACAATGAGCAGTTCTTC.

This clonotype was seen ten or more times. The V call is TRBV5-1, the J call TRBJ2-7; perhaps TRBD2 as D (6 bases). Germline V lookup: CDR1 SGHRS, CDR2 YFSETQ. The CDR3 loop spans 12 amino acids. The V end was cut by 7 bases, the J end by 3 bases, with 11 bases between. The CDR3, as DNA: TGCGCCAGCGGAGGGACGGGCTACGAGCAGTACTTC. It is translated as CASGGTGYEQYF.

Many counts were recorded for this clonotype. J is TRBJ2-2 and V is TRBV14; TRBD2 might be the D (5 bases). Between the trimmed V and J ends, which lost 1 base and 7 bases, there was a span of 7 bases. Germline lookup yields CDR1 SGHDN and CDR2 FVKESK. This CDR3 is built from 13 residues. CDR3 protein: CASSQVGIGELFF. CDR3 in DNA: TGTGCCAGCAGCCAAGTCGGGATCGGGGAGCTGTTTTTT.

This clonotype has a count of ten or more. This chain uses TRBV20-1 with TRBJ1-2; D remains unclear. The CDR3 has 14 amino acids. The germline CDR1 and CDR2 sequences are DFQATT and SNEGSKA (reference sequence). V shed 3 bases and J shed 2 bases, with 13 bases lying between them. CDR3 region: CSASSAISNYGYTF. In nucleotides, the CDR3 is TGCAGTGCTAGTTCGGCGATCTCCAACTATGGCTACACCTTC.

This clonotype was recorded many times. The V call is TRBV28, the J call TRBJ2-1, with 8 positions matching TRBD2. The CDR3 spans 14 residues. The junction had 4 bases not matched to a gene; V was cut back by 6 bases and J by 3 bases. Germline V gene data show CDR1 as MDHEN and CDR2 as SYDVKM. CDR3 residues: CASSLLADYNEQFF. The CDR3 DNA is TGTGCCAGCAGCTTACTAGCGGACTACAATGAGCAGTTCTTC.

To note about this clonotype: With only one base between it and a far larger clone, this is likely a read error. This rearrangement joins TRBV7-6 to TRBJ2-1, with 13 bases fitting TRBD2. Germline loops: CDR1 SGHVS, CDR2 FNYEAQ. The J segment lost 8 bases and the V segment lost 5 bases, leaving 9 bases of the junction unmatched. The CDR3 totals 16 residues. The CDR3 DNA is TGTGCCAGCAGCACAACCAGGACTAGCGGGAGTTATGAGCAGTTCTTC. Amino acids: CASSTTRTSGSYEQFF.

This clonotype occurred many times. V gene TRBV7-6 combines with J gene TRBJ1-1; 8 bases are shared with TRBD1. The length of the CDR3 is 13 residues. After removal of 1 base from V and 5 bases from J, the junction contained 0 bases not matched to a gene. Germline CDR1 SGHVS, CDR2 FNYEAQ. The CDR3 sequence is CASSLGQGTEAFF. The CDR3 DNA reads TGTGCCAGCAGCTTAGGACAGGGGACTGAAGCTTTCTTT.